A selection of T cell receptor beta chains follows, all from one sample in a study of OX40 agonist ivuxolimab in advanced cancers. Using immunoSEQ multiplex PCR, the repertoire was profiled, and TCRdb retains in-frame clones only, with some absent. The sample includes 20,000 to 25,000 clones, about 89% seen only once; the top ten take around 15%. The material was CD4+ or CD8+ T cells sorted from blood, obtained in a trial of the OX40 agonist ivuxolimab. The receptors were gathered from an adult with an advanced solid tumor such as melanoma, head and neck, liver or kidney cancer. CDR3s include the opening cysteine and the closing phenylalanine or tryptophan. A D gene is named only where the DNA matches it firmly. The size entry is marked missing in some rows and otherwise reads once, few, many or a size class.

D	V	J	size	CDR3	DNA
NA	TRBV5-6	TRBJ2-2	NA	CASSLGGNTGELFF	TGTGCCAGCAGCTTGGGGGGGAACACCGGGGAGCTGTTTTTT
NA	TRBV6-1	TRBJ2-7	once	CASSEYRGSSYEQYF	TGTGCCAGCAGTGAATATAGGGGCAGCTCCTACGAGCAGTACTTC
NA	TRBV4-1	TRBJ2-3	NA	CASSQVGSEDTQYF	TGCGCCAGCAGCCAAGTAGGCAGCGAAGATACGCAGTATTTT
NA	TRBV25-1	TRBJ2-5	NA	CASSGRQTIWETQYF	TGTGCCAGCAGTGGGCGACAGACCATTTGGGAGACCCAGTACTTC
NA	TRBV6-1	TRBJ2-1	NA	CASSEGHGHLINEQFF	TGTGCCAGCAGTGAAGGGCACGGGCACCTCATCAATGAGCAGTTCTTC
TRBD1	TRBV5-1	TRBJ2-5	NA	CASSSGTGEGGETQYF	TGCGCCAGCAGCTCGGGGACAGGGGAGGGAGGAGAGACCCAGTACTTC
NA	TRBV4-3	TRBJ2-7	NA	CASRGRGSTEQYF	TGCGCCAGCAGGGGACGGGGCTCAACCGAGCAGTACTTC
TRBD1	TRBV4-3	TRBJ2-1	NA	CASSQGPGQPNNEQFF	TGCGCCAGCAGCCAGGGGCCGGGACAGCCAAACAATGAGCAGTTCTTC
TRBD1	TRBV19	TRBJ1-3	once	CASSILQGASGNTIYF	TGTGCCAGTAGTATCCTACAGGGGGCTTCTGGAAACACCATATATTTT
NA	TRBV19	TRBJ1-1	NA	CASFWRQEAFF	TGTGCCAGCTTCTGGAGACAGGAAGCTTTCTTT
NA	TRBV9	TRBJ1-1	NA	CASSALGRSETEAFF	TGTGCCAGCAGCGCCCTCGGTCGAAGTGAAACTGAAGCTTTCTTT
NA	TRBV11-2	TRBJ2-5	NA	CASSLEAGGWETQYF	TGTGCCAGCAGCTTAGAAGCGGGTGGGTGGGAGACCCAGTACTTC
TRBD1	TRBV7-6	TRBJ2-2	NA	CASSSTGEAGELFF	TGTGCCAGCAGCTCGACAGGGGAGGCCGGGGAGCTGTTTTTT
NA	TRBV6-5	TRBJ2-3	NA	CASSSQGRDTQYF	TGTGCCAGCAGTTCCCAAGGACGGGATACGCAGTATTTT
NA	TRBV30	TRBJ1-1	NA	CAWSLSAEAFF	TGTGCCTGGAGTCTATCAGCTGAAGCTTTCTTT
NA	TRBV4-1	TRBJ1-1	NA	CASSQAGTLNTEAFF	TGCGCCAGCAGCCAAGCCGGGACACTGAACACTGAAGCTTTCTTT
NA	TRBV7-8	TRBJ2-1	NA	CASSLALGVREQFF	TGTGCCAGCAGCTTAGCGTTAGGGGTTCGGGAGCAGTTCTTC
NA	TRBV6-1	TRBJ1-4	NA	CASSEQEHEKLFF	TGTGCCAGCAGTGAACAGGAACATGAAAAACTGTTTTTT
TRBD1	TRBV5-4	TRBJ1-1	once	CASSPGDRGLVADTEAFF	TGTGCCAGCAGCCCGGGGGACAGGGGGCTAGTTGCGGACACTGAAGCTTTCTTT
TRBD1	TRBV5-4	TRBJ2-3	NA	CASTPDRASNTDTQYF	TGTGCCAGCACGCCGGACAGGGCATCGAACACAGATACGCAGTATTTT
NA	TRBV19	TRBJ2-7	NA	CASSIEGETYEQYF	TGTGCCAGTAGTATAGAGGGTGAAACCTACGAGCAGTACTTC
NA	TRBV19	TRBJ1-2	once	CATTPATSYGYTF	TGTGCCACCACCCCAGCGACGAGCTATGGCTACACCTTC
NA	TRBV19	TRBJ2-5	NA	CASSIDNEETQYF	TGTGCCAGTAGTATCGACAATGAAGAGACCCAGTACTTC
NA	TRBV6-6	TRBJ1-5	few	CASSYEDNQPQHF	TGTGCCAGCAGTTATGAGGACAATCAGCCCCAGCATTTT
TRBD1	TRBV5-5	TRBJ1-1	NA	CASTGTGVLATEAFF	TGTGCCAGCACCGGGACAGGGGTCTTGGCCACTGAAGCTTTCTTT
NA	TRBV27	TRBJ2-1	few	CASSFHNQLVGGEQFF	TGTGCCAGCAGTTTCCACAATCAACTAGTGGGAGGTGAGCAGTTCTTC
NA	TRBV7-3	TRBJ1-1	NA	CASSLTRGAPTEAFF	TGTGCCAGCAGCTTAACGCGGGGGGCGCCAACTGAAGCTTTCTTT
NA	TRBV11-2	TRBJ1-1	NA	CASSLGIGGPNTEAFF	TGTGCCAGCAGCTTAGGTATTGGCGGCCCGAACACTGAAGCTTTCTTT
NA	TRBV2	TRBJ1-2	NA	CASSEEFVGAGGYTF	TGTGCCAGCAGTGAAGAATTTGTGGGGGCAGGGGGCTACACCTTC
NA	TRBV5-6	TRBJ1-2	NA	CASSNVRRDGSNYGYTF	TGTGCCAGCAGCAACGTGCGCCGGGACGGCTCTAACTATGGCTACACCTTC
NA	TRBV4-3	TRBJ2-2	NA	CASSPLSHSPGELFF	TGCGCCAGCAGCCCCCTATCGCATTCCCCCGGGGAGCTGTTTTTT
NA	TRBV5-1	TRBJ1-1	NA	CASSLGSTGGEAFF	TGCGCCAGCAGCTTAGGTTCGACGGGCGGGGAAGCTTTCTTT
NA	TRBV27	TRBJ2-6	NA	CASSLSPNGANVLTF	TGTGCCAGCAGTTTATCACCGAACGGGGCCAACGTCCTGACTTTC
NA	TRBV6-5	TRBJ1-1	NA	CASSYLGAEAFF	TGTGCCAGCAGTTACCTAGGCGCTGAAGCTTTCTTT
NA	TRBV11-2	TRBJ1-1	NA	CASSIGDNEAFF	TGTGCCAGCAGCATAGGGGATAATGAAGCTTTCTTT
TRBD2	TRBV9	TRBJ2-7	NA	CASSAGGISSYEQYF	TGTGCCAGCAGCGCGGGGGGAATAAGCTCCTACGAGCAGTACTTC